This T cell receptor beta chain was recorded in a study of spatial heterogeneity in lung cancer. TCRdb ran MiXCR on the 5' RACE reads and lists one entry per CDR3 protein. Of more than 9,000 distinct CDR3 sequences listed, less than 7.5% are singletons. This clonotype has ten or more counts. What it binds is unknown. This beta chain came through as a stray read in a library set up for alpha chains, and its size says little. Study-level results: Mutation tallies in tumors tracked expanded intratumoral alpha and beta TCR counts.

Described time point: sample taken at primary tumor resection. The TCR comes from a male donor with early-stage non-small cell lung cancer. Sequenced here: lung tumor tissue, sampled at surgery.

CDR3 nucleotide sequence: TGTGCCAGCAAGTTGGGACAGAACACTGAAGCTTTCTTT. It specifies CASKLGQNTEAFF. The chain carries TRBV2 and TRBJ1-1; tentatively, D is TRBD1 (6 bases). Germline V CDR1 and CDR2: SNHLY, FYNNEI. The CDR3 totals 13 residues. The V gene lost 7 bases and the J gene lost 1 base, with 10 bases spanning the gap.